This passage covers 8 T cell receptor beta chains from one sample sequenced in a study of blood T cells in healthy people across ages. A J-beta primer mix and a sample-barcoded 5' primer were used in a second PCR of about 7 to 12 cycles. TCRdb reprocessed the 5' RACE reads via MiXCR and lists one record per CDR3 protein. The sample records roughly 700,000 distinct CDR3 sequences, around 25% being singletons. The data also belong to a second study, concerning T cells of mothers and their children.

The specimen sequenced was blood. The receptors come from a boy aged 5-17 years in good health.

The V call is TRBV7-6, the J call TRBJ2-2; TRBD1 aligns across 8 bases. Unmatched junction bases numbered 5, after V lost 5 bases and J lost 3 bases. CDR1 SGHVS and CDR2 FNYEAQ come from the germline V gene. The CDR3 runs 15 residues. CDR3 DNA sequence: TGTGCCAGCAGCCGTAGCAGGGGGCACACCGGGGAGCTGTTTTTT. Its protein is CASSRSRGHTGELFF.

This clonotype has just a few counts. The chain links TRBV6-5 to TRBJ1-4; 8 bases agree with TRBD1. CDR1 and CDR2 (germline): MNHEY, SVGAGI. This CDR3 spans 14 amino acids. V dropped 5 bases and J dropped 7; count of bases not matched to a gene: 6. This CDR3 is CASSTDRVAEKLFF. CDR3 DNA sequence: TGTGCCAGCAGTACGGACAGGGTGGCTGAAAAACTGTTTTTT.

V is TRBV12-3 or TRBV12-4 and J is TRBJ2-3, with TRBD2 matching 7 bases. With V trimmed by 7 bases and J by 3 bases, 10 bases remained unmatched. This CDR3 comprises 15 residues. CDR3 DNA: TGTGCCAGCATTAATCTACGAGCGGGGACAGATACGCAGTATTTT. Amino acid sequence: CASINLRAGTDTQYF.

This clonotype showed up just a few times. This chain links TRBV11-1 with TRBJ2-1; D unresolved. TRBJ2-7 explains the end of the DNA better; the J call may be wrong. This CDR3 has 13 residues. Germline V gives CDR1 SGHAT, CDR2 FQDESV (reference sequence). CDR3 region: CASSSGDRDEQYF. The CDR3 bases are TGTGCCAGCAGCTCAGGTGATAGGGACGAGCAGTACTTC.

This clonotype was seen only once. CDR3 DNA sequence: TGTGCCAGCAGCGTACTGGGGGGTTCGTTCGGAAACACCATATATTTT. It codes for CASSVLGGSFGNTIYF. The chain combines TRBV7-9 with TRBJ1-3, with D possibly matching TRBD1 (5 bases). Per the germline V gene, CDR1 is SEHNR and CDR2 is FQNEAQ (reference sequence). The CDR3 spans 16 residues. V shed 5 bases and J shed 4 bases, with 18 bases lying between them.

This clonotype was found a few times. In DNA, the CDR3 is TGTGCCACCAGTGATCCCGGGTCGGGGGGGTACAATGAGCAGTTCTTC. Protein product: CATSDPGSGGYNEQFF. V gene TRBV24-1 combines with J gene TRBJ2-1; the match to TRBD2 covers 8 bases. In germline, CDR1 is KGHDR, CDR2 SFDVKD. V lost 3 bases and J lost 4; bases outside the gene matches: 7. This CDR3 has 16 amino acids.

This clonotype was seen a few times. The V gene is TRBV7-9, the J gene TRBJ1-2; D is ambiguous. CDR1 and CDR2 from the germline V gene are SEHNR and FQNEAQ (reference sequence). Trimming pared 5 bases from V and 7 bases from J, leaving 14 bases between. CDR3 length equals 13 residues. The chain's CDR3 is CASSPLVEGGYTF. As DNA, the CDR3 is TGTGCCAGCAGCCCCCTCGTGGAAGGTGGCTACACCTTC.

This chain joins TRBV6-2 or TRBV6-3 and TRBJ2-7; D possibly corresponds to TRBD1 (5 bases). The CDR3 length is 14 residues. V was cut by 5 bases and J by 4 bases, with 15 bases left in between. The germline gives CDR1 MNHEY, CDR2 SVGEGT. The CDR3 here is CASSIGHAPYEQYF. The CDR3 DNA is TGTGCCAGCAGTATCGGACATGCACCTTACGAGCAGTACTTC.